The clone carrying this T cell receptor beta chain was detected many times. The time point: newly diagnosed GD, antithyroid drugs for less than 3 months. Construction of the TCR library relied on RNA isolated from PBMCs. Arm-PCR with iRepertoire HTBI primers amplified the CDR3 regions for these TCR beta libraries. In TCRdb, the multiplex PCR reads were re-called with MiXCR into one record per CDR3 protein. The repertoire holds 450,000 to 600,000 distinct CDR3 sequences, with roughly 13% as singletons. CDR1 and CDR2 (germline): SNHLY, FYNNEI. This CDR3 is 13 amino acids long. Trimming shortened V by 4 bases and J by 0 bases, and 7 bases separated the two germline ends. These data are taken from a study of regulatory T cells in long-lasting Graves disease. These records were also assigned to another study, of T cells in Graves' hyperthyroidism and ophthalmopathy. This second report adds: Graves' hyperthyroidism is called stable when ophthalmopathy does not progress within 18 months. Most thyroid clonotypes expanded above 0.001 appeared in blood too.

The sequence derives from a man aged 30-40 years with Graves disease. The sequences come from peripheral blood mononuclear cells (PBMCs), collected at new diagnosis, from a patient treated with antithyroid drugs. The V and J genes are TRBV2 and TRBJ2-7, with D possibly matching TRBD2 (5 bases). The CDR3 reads CASSARVSYEQYF. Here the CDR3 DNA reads TGTGCCAGCAGTGCGAGGGTCTCCTACGAGCAGTACTTC.